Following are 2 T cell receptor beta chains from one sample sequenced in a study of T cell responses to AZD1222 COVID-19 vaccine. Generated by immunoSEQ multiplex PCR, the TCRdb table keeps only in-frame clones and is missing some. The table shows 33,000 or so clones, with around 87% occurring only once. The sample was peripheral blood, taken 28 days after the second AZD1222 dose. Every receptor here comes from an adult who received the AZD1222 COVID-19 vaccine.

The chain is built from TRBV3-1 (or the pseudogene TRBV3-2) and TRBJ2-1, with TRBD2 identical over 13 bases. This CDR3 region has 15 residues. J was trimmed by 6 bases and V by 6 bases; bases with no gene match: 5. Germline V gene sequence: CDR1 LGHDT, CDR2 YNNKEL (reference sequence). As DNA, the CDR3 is TGTGCCAGCAGTCGACTAGCGGGGGGCCCCAATGAGCAGTTCTTC. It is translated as CASSRLAGGPNEQFF.

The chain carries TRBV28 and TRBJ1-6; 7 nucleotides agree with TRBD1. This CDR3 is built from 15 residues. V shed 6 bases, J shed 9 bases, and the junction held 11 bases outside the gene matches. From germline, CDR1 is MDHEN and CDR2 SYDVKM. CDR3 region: CASRETGIRSSPLHF. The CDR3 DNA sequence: TGTGCCAGCAGAGAGACAGGGATTCGAAGTTCACCCCTCCACTTT.